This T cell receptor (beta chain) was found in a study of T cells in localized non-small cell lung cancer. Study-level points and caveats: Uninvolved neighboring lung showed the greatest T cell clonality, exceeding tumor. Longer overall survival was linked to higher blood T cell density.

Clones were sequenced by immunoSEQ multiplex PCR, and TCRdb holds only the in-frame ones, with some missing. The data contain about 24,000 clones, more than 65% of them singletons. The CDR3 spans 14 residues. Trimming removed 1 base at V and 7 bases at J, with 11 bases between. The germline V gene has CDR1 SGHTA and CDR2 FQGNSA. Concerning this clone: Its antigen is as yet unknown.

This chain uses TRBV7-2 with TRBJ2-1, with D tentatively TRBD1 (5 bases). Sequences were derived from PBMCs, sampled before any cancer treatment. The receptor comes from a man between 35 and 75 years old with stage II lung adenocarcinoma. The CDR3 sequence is CASSLGGSVNEQFF. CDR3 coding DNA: TGTGCCAGCAGCTTAGGGGGCTCGGTGAATGAGCAGTTCTTC.